The following is a TCR beta chain sequence with its context. Trimming removed 0 bases from V and 5 bases from J; junction bases left unmatched: 11. Germline V gene lookup returns CDR1 KGHSH and CDR2 LQKENI. The CDR3 is made up of 17 amino acids. This entry comes from a study of T cell changes during pregnancy in multiple sclerosis. Method: immunoSEQ multiplex PCR; TCRdb's copy keeps in-frame clones and lacks some. The sample has about 51,000 clones; around 93% are singletons. The receptor's source is a female donor with multiple sclerosis, enrolled in a pregnancy study. The specimen comprised peripheral blood, sampled in the second trimester of pregnancy. V is TRBV18 and J is TRBJ2-7, with 9 nucleotides matching TRBD2. CDR3 protein: CASSPPVREGPRDEQYF. DNA of the CDR3: TGTGCCAGCTCACCACCGGTGCGGGAGGGGCCTAGAGACGAGCAGTACTTC.